Presented here are 22 T cell receptor beta chains from one specimen sequenced in a study of blood T cells in healthy people across ages (dated by TCRdb to the mid-2010s). Libraries came from 5' RACE. Sequencing relied on an Illumina HiSeq 2500. A second PCR of roughly 7 to 11 cycles was performed with a sample-barcoded 5' primer and a J-beta primer mix. TCRdb passed the public sequencing reads through fastp at Q25 and MiXCR, retaining productive beta sequences. Rows are unified per CDR3 protein, each entry keeping the most common DNA and genes. This sample has about 780,000 distinct CDR3 sequences in its table, and about 46% of those were observed once. Roughly 18% of the sample comes from the top ten. Source material: blood. The origin of the receptors is an elderly man in good health.

This clonotype was seen repeatedly, ten times or more. This chain uses TRBV5-5 with TRBJ2-4; D is unresolved. The germline V and J ends were trimmed by 3 bases and 5 bases, with 12 bases remaining between them. The CDR3 is 14 amino acids. The germline V gene has CDR1 SGHKS and CDR2 YYEKEE (reference sequence). CDR3 residues: CASSSGSHQNIQYF. CDR3 bases: TGTGCCAGCAGCTCCGGGTCCCACCAAAACATTCAGTACTTC.

This clonotype was counted ten times or more. In DNA form, the CDR3 reads TGTGCCAGCTATCAGGGAGCGGGCAATGAGCAGTTCTTC. This gives the protein CASYQGAGNEQFF. The J gene is TRBJ2-1, the V gene TRBV12-3 or TRBV12-4; D is perhaps TRBD2 (6 bases). Trimming shortened V by 8 bases and J by 6 bases, and 14 bases separated the two germline ends. The CDR3 length is 13 residues.

This clonotype was counted many times. The J gene is TRBJ2-1, the V gene TRBV29-1, with D possibly being TRBD2 (6 bases). This CDR3 contains 16 residues. The germline gives CDR1 SQVTM, CDR2 ANQGSEA. V lost 1 base and J lost 5, with 18 bases in between. CDR3: CSVEGSRETRDNEQFF. CDR3 in DNA: TGCAGCGTTGAAGGTAGCCGGGAGACTAGGGACAATGAGCAGTTCTTC.

This clonotype has more than one count but fewer than ten. The chain links TRBV7-2 to TRBJ2-5; D is ambiguous. CDR3 length equals 14 residues. Deletions cut 5 bases from V and 2 bases from J, with 12 bases between. The germline V gene has CDR1 SGHTA and CDR2 FQGNSA. The CDR3, as DNA: TGTGCCAGCAGCAGGATGCCATCTCAAGAGACCCAGTACTTC. It codes for CASSRMPSQETQYF. The full variable domain, with the rest looked up from reference TRBV7-2 and TRBJ2-5, is GAGVSQSPSNKVTEKGKDVELRCDPISGHTALYWYRQSLGQGLEFLIYFQGNSAPDKSGLPSDRFSAERTGGSVSTLTIQRTQQEDSAVYLCASSRMPSQETQYFGPGTRLLVL.

The chain couples TRBV29-1 to TRBJ2-5, with D possibly being TRBD1 (6 bases). TRBJ2-7 explains the end of the DNA better; the J call may be wrong. CDR3 size: 13 residues. Germline V CDR1 and CDR2: SQVTM, ANQGSEA. In DNA, the CDR3 is TGCAGCGCTGGGGACAAAAGGGATAGCGAGCAGTACTTC. The encoded protein is CSAGDKRDSEQYF.

V usage is TRBV29-1 and J usage is TRBJ2-4; 11 positions agree with TRBD1. The J call may be faulty, since TRBJ2-7 better matches the DNA end. The CDR3 covers 14 residues. CDR1 is SQVTM and CDR2 is ANQGSEA in the germline V gene. As DNA, the CDR3 is TGCAGCGTCACCACGGGACAGGGGGCCTACGAGCAGTACTTC. Protein: CSVTTGQGAYEQYF.

The chain is built from TRBV2 and TRBJ2-1, with TRBD2 matching 11 bases. The CDR3 runs 14 residues. After removal of 10 bases from V and 4 bases from J, the junction contained 6 bases not matched to a gene. Germline V gene sequence: CDR1 SNHLY, CDR2 FYNNEI. Here the CDR3 reads CATLAGGMYNEQFF. DNA for the CDR3: TGTGCCACTCTAGCGGGAGGCATGTACAATGAGCAGTTCTTC.

This clonotype was counted ten times or more. The genes are TRBV4-3 and TRBJ1-4, with D possibly TRBD1 on 5 matching bases. The V end was cut by 4 bases, the J end by 6 bases, with 12 bases between. This CDR3 region has 14 residues. The germline V gene has CDR1 LGHNA and CDR2 YSLEER. Here the CDR3 DNA reads TGCGCCAGCAGCCGACAGTATGATGATGAAAAACTGTTTTTT. Amino acid sequence: CASSRQYDDEKLFF.

This clonotype occurred once. The chain recombines TRBV25-1 with TRBJ1-1; 8 positions agree with TRBD1. CDR3 length: 15 amino acids. Germline values: CDR1 MGHDK, CDR2 SYGVNS. The trim removed 4 bases at V and 3 bases at J, leaving 7 bases unmatched. The CDR3 DNA sequence: TGTGCCAGCAGTGTCATAACAGGGGGAGACACTGAAGCTTTCTTT. Protein product: CASSVITGGDTEAFF. Full variable domain (remainder filled in from reference TRBV25-1 and TRBJ1-1): EADIYQTPRYLVIGTGKKITLECSQTMGHDKMYWYQQDPGMELHLIHYSYGVNSTEKGDLSSESTVSRIRTEHFPLTLESARPSHTSQYLCASSVITGGDTEAFFGQGTRLTVV.

J is TRBJ2-3 and V is TRBV29-1; weak D call: TRBD1 (6 bases). CDR1 and CDR2 (germline): SQVTM, ANQGSEA. V lost 4 bases and J lost 1, with 21 bases in between. The length of the CDR3 is 17 residues. CDR3 residues: CSVVGSVGRGGTDTQYF. CDR3 coding DNA: TGCAGCGTTGTCGGTTCCGTGGGCAGGGGAGGCACAGATACGCAGTATTTT.

As concerns this clonotype: One base away lies a much larger clone, so this may be a sequencing read error. The rearrangement uses TRBV20-1 and TRBJ2-5; tentatively, D is TRBD1 or TRBD2 (5 bases each). The CDR3 length is 18 residues. V was cut by 1 base and J by 1 base, with 22 bases left in between. Germline CDR1 reads DFQATT; CDR2 reads SNEGSKA (reference sequence). The CDR3 protein is CSARGGASQRGVQETQYF. The CDR3 nucleotides are TGCAGTGCTAGAGGAGGGGCTAGCCAAAGGGGAGTCCAAGAGACCCAGTACTTC.

The rearrangement joins TRBV24-1 to TRBJ2-5, with 9 positions matching TRBD2. Germline V gene data show CDR1 as KGHDR and CDR2 as SFDVKD. This CDR3 is built from 16 residues. The J segment lost 3 bases and the V segment lost 2 bases, leaving 6 bases of the junction unmatched. The CDR3 DNA reads TGTGCCACCAGTGATTCGGCTAGCGGGAACGAAGAGACCCAGTACTTC. Translation: CATSDSASGNEETQYF.

This clonotype was picked up a small number of times. At one of its ends the junction is not consistent with the germline gene, which may arise from a read error. The rearrangement links TRBV11-2 to TRBJ1-4; a possible D gene is TRBD1 (5 bases). The CDR3 covers 14 residues. Germline values: CDR1 SGHAT, CDR2 FQNNGV. CDR3 sequence: CASMRGLNNEKLFF. CDR3 DNA: TGTGCCAGCATGAGGGGTTTAAATAATGAGAAACTGTTTTTT.

This clonotype was detected a few times. This chain links TRBV7-2 with TRBJ2-1, with 7 bases identical to TRBD2. Germline V CDR1 and CDR2: SGHTA, FQGNSA. The V segment lost 4 bases and the J segment 10 bases; nucleotides outside the gene matches: 10. This CDR3 has 14 amino acids. The CDR3 loop reads CASSSERDWVEQFF. The CDR3 DNA sequence: TGTGCCAGCAGCTCCGAGCGGGATTGGGTGGAGCAGTTCTTC.

This clonotype has a count of ten or more. The gene calls are TRBV28 and TRBJ2-7; tentative D call: TRBD1 (6 bases). V was clipped by 6 bases and J by 3 bases, with 15 bases between them. Germline CDR1 is MDHEN and CDR2 is SYDVKM. The CDR3 sequence is 14 residues long. CDR3 amino acids: CASRPNRVLYEQYF. Written as DNA, the CDR3 is TGTGCCAGCAGGCCTAACAGGGTACTCTACGAGCAGTACTTC.

This clonotype was picked up one time. The chain links TRBV7-9 to TRBJ2-2, with TRBD2 identical over 8 bases. Trimming took 6 bases from V and 7 from J; bases not matched to a gene: 13. This CDR3 region has 16 residues. In germline, CDR1 is SEHNR, CDR2 FQNEAQ (reference sequence). The CDR3 here is CASSRIGGTRDGELFF. Here the CDR3 DNA reads TGTGCCAGCAGTCGTATCGGGGGGACTAGAGACGGGGAGCTGTTTTTT.

V is TRBV10-3 and J is TRBJ2-5, with D tentatively TRBD1 (5 bases). CDR1 and CDR2 (germline): ENHRY, SYGVKD. There are 15 residues in the CDR3. Between the trimmed V and J ends, which lost 0 bases and 7 bases, there was a span of 15 bases. CDR3 bases: TGTGCCATCAGTGAGTCAGAGAAGGGGTCCGTGACCCAGTACTTC. Encoded protein: CAISESEKGSVTQYF.

The V and J genes are TRBV28 and TRBJ1-2; D not resolved. The CDR3 contains 14 residues. V was trimmed by 2 bases and J by 8 bases, leaving 15 bases between them. Germline CDR1 reads MDHEN; CDR2 reads SYDVKM. Here the CDR3 DNA reads TGTGCCAGCAGTTTAGGTTGGTCAGGAGGCGGCTACACCTTC. This sequence encodes CASSLGWSGGGYTF.

V is TRBV10-3 and J is TRBJ2-1; 13 bases align to TRBD2. This CDR3 region has 13 residues. Germline assignment: CDR1 ENHRY and CDR2 SYGVKD. V lost 2 bases and J lost 14; bases outside the gene matches: 3. CDR3 region: CAISEATSGGKFF. The CDR3 DNA follows: TGTGCCATCAGTGAGGCGACTAGCGGGGGGAAGTTCTTC.

V usage is TRBV6-6 and J usage is TRBJ2-3; 7 bases map to TRBD1. This CDR3 has 16 amino acids. Germline-derived CDR1 and CDR2 are MNHNY and SVGAGI (reference sequence). Germline trimming cut 6 bases from V and 2 bases from J; bases unmatched to any gene: 11. In nucleotides, the CDR3 is TGTGCCAGCAGCATTCGGACAGGAAAAAACACAGATACGCAGTATTTT. Its protein is CASSIRTGKNTDTQYF.

In its sample, this clonotype was seen many times. This chain links TRBV7-2 with TRBJ2-7; D remains ambiguous. V dropped 5 bases and J dropped 3 bases, with 14 bases sitting between them. Germline CDR1 and CDR2: SGHTA and FQGNSA. The length of the CDR3 is 14 residues. The chain's CDR3 is CASSREISFYEQYF. CDR3 nucleotides: TGTGCCAGCAGCCGTGAGATTAGTTTCTACGAGCAGTACTTC. Variable domain in full (rest from reference TRBV7-2 and TRBJ2-7): GAGVSQSPSNKVTEKGKDVELRCDPISGHTALYWYRQSLGQGLEFLIYFQGNSAPDKSGLPSDRFSAERTGGSVSTLTIQRTQQEDSAVYLCASSREISFYEQYFGPGTRLTVT.

The chain uses TRBV12-3 or TRBV12-4 and TRBJ1-5; 7 nucleotides match TRBD1. The V segment lost 3 bases and the J segment 3 bases; nucleotides outside the gene matches: 5. The CDR3 has 15 residues. Written as DNA, the CDR3 is TGTGCCAGCAGTTTCACAGGGGTTCACAATCAGCCCCAGCATTTT. It translates to CASSFTGVHNQPQHF.